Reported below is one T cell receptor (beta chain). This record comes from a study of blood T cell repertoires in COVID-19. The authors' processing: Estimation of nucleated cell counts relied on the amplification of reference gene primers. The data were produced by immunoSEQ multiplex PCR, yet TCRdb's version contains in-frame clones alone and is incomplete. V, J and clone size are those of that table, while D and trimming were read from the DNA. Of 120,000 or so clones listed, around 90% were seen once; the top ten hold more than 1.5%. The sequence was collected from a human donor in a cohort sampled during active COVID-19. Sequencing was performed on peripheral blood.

CDR3 nucleotide sequence: TGTGCCAGCAGCCCTGATTCCGGGAGAGAGGAGCAGTACTTC. Translating it yields CASSPDSGREEQYF. The chain employs TRBV11-3 and TRBJ2-7, with D maybe TRBD2 (6 bases). There are 14 residues in the CDR3. V dropped 5 bases and J dropped 7 bases, with 18 bases sitting between them. Looked up from germline, CDR1 is SGHNT and CDR2 is YENEEA. The whole variable domain, filled in from reference TRBV11-3 and TRBJ2-7, reads EAGVVQSPRYKIIEKKQPVAFWCNPISGHNTLYWYLQNLGQGPELLIRYENEEAVDDSQLPKDRFSAERLKGVDSTLKIQPAELGDSAVYLCASSPDSGREEQYFGPGTRLTVT.